What follows are 18 T cell receptor beta chains derived from one specimen sequenced in a study of response to subunit inactivated influenza vaccine listed by TCRdb under 2018. The library was built by means of RT-PCR. Instrument used: Illumina HiSeq 2500. Through fastp at Q25 and MiXCR, TCRdb rebuilt clones from the public reads, retaining in-frame beta chains. Entries that share a CDR3 protein sequence are merged under the most common genes and DNA. Within this sample are some 800,000 distinct CDR3 sequences, with approximately 22% of them counted one time only. The ten largest clones capture roughly 10% of the sample. The sequenced sample was PBMCs from blood, obtained around 5 days after vaccination. Receptor source: a man aged 45-65 years who received an inactivated influenza vaccine. Donor details come from another sample of the same person, matched by shared clones.

Only a few counts were recorded for this clonotype. The chain employs TRBV27 and TRBJ2-7, with D perhaps TRBD1 (5 bases). This CDR3 has 15 amino acids. Germline V lookup: CDR1 MNHEY, CDR2 SMNVEV (reference sequence). V was clipped by 4 bases and J by 2 bases, with 15 bases between them. CDR3 nucleotides: TGTGCCAGCAGTTCCCGACAGATCCCTACCTACGAGCAGTACTTC. Translated: CASSSRQIPTYEQYF.

The V gene is TRBV4-2, the J gene TRBJ1-2, with D possibly TRBD1 on 6 matching bases. The CDR3 is made up of 16 amino acids. Germline V CDR1 and CDR2: LGHNA, YNFKEQ. Trimming stripped 6 bases from V and 4 bases from J, with 21 bases between. The DNA for the CDR3 is TGTGCCAGCAGTCGACAGACAGGCCCGACTGGCTATGGCTACACCTTC. Translating gives CASSRQTGPTGYGYTF.

The CDR3 DNA is TGCGCCAGCAGCTCGACATCAGGCCGTAATGAAAAACTGTTTTTT. This encodes CASSSTSGRNEKLFF. V and J are TRBV5-1 and TRBJ1-4, with D uncertain. Germline CDR1 and CDR2: SGHRS and YFSETQ. The CDR3 length is 15 residues. The V and J ends lost 3 bases and 4 bases respectively, with 13 bases between them.

The table lists this clonotype with many counts. This sequence joins TRBV4-2 and TRBJ2-1; 9 positions match TRBD1. Trimming took 5 bases from V and 7 from J; bases not matched to a gene: 9. The CDR3 length is 15 residues. Germline CDR1 and CDR2: LGHNA and YNFKEQ. In DNA, the CDR3 is TGTGCCAGCAGCAAGGCCTGGACAGGGGTGAATGAGCAGTTCTTC. This sequence encodes CASSKAWTGVNEQFF.

The genes are TRBV18 and TRBJ2-7; 11 positions match TRBD2. CDR3 length: 14 residues. The germline V gene encodes CDR1 KGHSH and CDR2 LQKENI. V lost 3 bases, J lost 5 bases, and 3 bases stayed unmatched. CDR3 in amino acids: CASSPPGLADEQYF. In nucleotides, the CDR3 is TGTGCCAGCTCACCTCCGGGACTAGCGGACGAGCAGTACTTC.

There are many counts of this clonotype. The chain joins TRBV29-1 to TRBJ2-7; 9 nucleotides line up with TRBD1. Germline loops: CDR1 SQVTM, CDR2 ANQGSEA. V shed 3 bases, J shed 0 bases, and the junction held 9 bases outside the gene matches. CDR3 size: 16 residues. Here the CDR3 reads CSVDEGQGSSSYEQYF. CDR3 DNA: TGCAGCGTTGATGAGGGACAGGGATCTAGCTCCTACGAGCAGTACTTC.

The rearrangement links TRBV4-2 to TRBJ1-1; no firm D call. The V gene's germline CDR1 is LGHNA and CDR2 YNFKEQ. This CDR3 comprises 15 residues. The germline V and J ends were trimmed by 0 bases and 3 bases, with 11 bases remaining between them. The CDR3 spells CASSQDLWADTEAFF. The CDR3 nucleotides are TGTGCCAGCAGCCAAGATTTATGGGCAGACACTGAAGCTTTCTTT.

V gene TRBV7-2 combines with J gene TRBJ2-2; possible D gene TRBD1, 6 bases. Per germline, CDR1 SGHTA and CDR2 FQGNSA. The CDR3 loop spans 17 amino acids. The V end was cut by 5 bases, the J end by 2 bases, with 18 bases between. CDR3 protein: CASSQPTGKVNTGELFF. In nucleotides, the CDR3 is TGTGCCAGCAGCCAGCCAACAGGGAAGGTTAACACCGGGGAGCTGTTTTTT.

The sample holds a few counts of this clonotype. The chain combines TRBV5-1 with TRBJ2-3; possible D gene TRBD2, 7 bases. V was cut by 0 bases and J by 2 bases, with 13 bases left in between. Germline V CDR1 and CDR2: SGHRS, YFSETQ. The CDR3 has 16 amino acids. CDR3 sequence reads: CASSLAGGGPTDTQYF. In DNA, the CDR3 is TGCGCCAGCAGCTTGGCCGGCGGGGGCCCCACAGATACGCAGTATTTT.

The chain recombines TRBV2 with TRBJ2-3; a possible D gene is TRBD1 (6 bases). Trimming removed 3 bases from V and 2 bases from J, with 12 bases in between. Germline-derived CDR1 and CDR2 are SNHLY and FYNNEI. This CDR3 is built from 15 residues. In DNA, the CDR3 is TGTGCCAGCAGTGATCAGGGGAAGGTCACAGATACGCAGTATTTT. Translated, it gives CASSDQGKVTDTQYF.

This clonotype was picked up a small number of times. J is TRBJ2-3 and V is TRBV20-1, with 12 bases aligning to TRBD2. V shed 6 bases and J 7 bases; nucleotides not matched to a gene: 8. The length of the CDR3 is 14 residues. Germline CDR1 DFQATT, CDR2 SNEGSKA (reference sequence). The CDR3 DNA sequence: TGCAGTGCGAGACTAGCGGGGGCGGGGAATACGCAGTATTTT. Translation gives CSARLAGAGNTQYF.

CDR3 bases: TGTGCCACCGCCCGGGACTCCCTCTACAATGAGCAGTTCTTC. Its protein is CATARDSLYNEQFF. V gene TRBV6-2 or TRBV6-3 combines with J gene TRBJ2-1, with D perhaps matching TRBD2 (6 bases). V gave up 10 bases and J gave up 3 bases, with 16 bases separating them. This CDR3 comprises 14 residues. Germline-derived CDR1 and CDR2 are MNHEY and SVGEGT.

The V gene is TRBV14, the J gene TRBJ1-2; tentatively, D is TRBD1 (5 bases). Germline V lookup: CDR1 SGHDN, CDR2 FVKESK. Trimming removed 0 bases at V and 0 bases at J, with 14 bases between. The CDR3 length is 17 residues. As DNA, the CDR3 is TGTGCCAGCAGCCAAGATCGGGGGAATAGGGCTAACTATGGCTACACCTTC. Its protein product is CASSQDRGNRANYGYTF.

This clonotype has a handful of counts. The chain is built from TRBV7-6 and TRBJ2-1, with a tentative D call TRBD1 (6 bases). The length of the CDR3 is 15 residues. Germline-derived CDR1 and CDR2 are SGHVS and FNYEAQ. V was trimmed by 6 bases and J by 7 bases, leaving 19 bases between them. In DNA form, the CDR3 reads TGTGCCAGCAGGTCCAGCGTCTCAGGGGTAAATGAGCAGTTCTTC. Translating gives CASRSSVSGVNEQFF.

The rearrangement joins TRBV20-1 to TRBJ2-5; TRBD2 matches at 10 bases. V trimming: 0 bases; J trimming: 1 base; junction bases outside the gene matches: 8. Germline loops: CDR1 DFQATT, CDR2 SNEGSKA (reference sequence). This CDR3 is 17 amino acids long. The chain's CDR3 is CSARDLASGGLQETQYF. CDR3 DNA: TGCAGTGCTAGAGATCTAGCTAGCGGGGGACTCCAAGAGACCCAGTACTTC.

Ten or more counts support this clonotype. The rearrangement links TRBV7-9 to TRBJ2-2, with D uncertain. The CDR3 contains 16 residues. The V gene's germline CDR1 is SEHNR and CDR2 FQNEAQ (reference sequence). V was pared by 5 bases and J by 6 bases, with 19 bases between. Here the CDR3 DNA reads TGTGCCAGCAGCCAAAAGGCCCAACTGGTTGCCGGGGAGCTGTTTTTT. Residues: CASSQKAQLVAGELFF. Combining the CDR3 with reference TRBV7-9 and TRBJ2-2 gives the whole variable domain DTGVSQNPRHKITKRGQNVTFRCDPISEHNRLYWYRQTLGQGPEFLTYFQNEAQLEKSRLLSDRFSAERPKGSFSTLEIQRTEQGDSAMYLCASSQKAQLVAGELFFGEGSRLTVL.

This clonotype was seen only a few times. The chain carries TRBV15 and TRBJ2-4; the match to TRBD2 covers 7 bases. Germline trimming cut 0 bases from V and 6 bases from J; bases unmatched to any gene: 5. The CDR3 runs to 15 residues. CDR1 and CDR2 from the germline V gene are LNHNV and YYDKDF (reference sequence). CDR3 DNA sequence: TGTGCCACCAGCAGAGATCGGGGGGTCGGAAACATTCAGTACTTC. Its protein product is CATSRDRGVGNIQYF.

This clonotype was counted at least ten times. The V and J genes are TRBV5-1 and TRBJ2-1; tentative D call: TRBD1 (5 bases). The CDR3 extends over 15 amino acids. Between the trimmed V and J ends, which lost 6 bases and 2 bases, there was a span of 15 bases. CDR1 SGHRS and CDR2 YFSETQ come from the germline V gene. The CDR3 protein is CASKRGVLPYNEQFF. Written as DNA, the CDR3 is TGCGCCAGCAAAAGGGGTGTCTTGCCCTACAATGAGCAGTTCTTC.